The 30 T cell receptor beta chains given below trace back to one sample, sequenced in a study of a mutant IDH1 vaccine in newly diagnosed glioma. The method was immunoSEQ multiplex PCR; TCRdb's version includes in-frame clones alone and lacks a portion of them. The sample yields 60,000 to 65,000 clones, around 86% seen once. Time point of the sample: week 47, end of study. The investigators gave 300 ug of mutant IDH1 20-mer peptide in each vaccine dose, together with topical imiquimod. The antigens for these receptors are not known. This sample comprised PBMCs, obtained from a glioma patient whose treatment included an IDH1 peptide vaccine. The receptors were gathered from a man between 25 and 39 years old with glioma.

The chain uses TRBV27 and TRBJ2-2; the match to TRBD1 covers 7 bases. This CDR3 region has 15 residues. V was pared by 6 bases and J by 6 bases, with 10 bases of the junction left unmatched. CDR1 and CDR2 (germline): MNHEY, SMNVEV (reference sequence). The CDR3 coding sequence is TGTGCCAGCAGCCAAATACAGGGGTCTGCCGGGGAGCTGTTTTTT. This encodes CASSQIQGSAGELFF.

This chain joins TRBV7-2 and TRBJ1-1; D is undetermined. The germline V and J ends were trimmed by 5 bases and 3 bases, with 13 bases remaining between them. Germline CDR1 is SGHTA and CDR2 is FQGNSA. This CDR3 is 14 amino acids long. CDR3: CASSQPRGYTEAFF. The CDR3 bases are TGTGCCAGCAGCCAGCCCCGAGGTTACACTGAAGCTTTCTTT. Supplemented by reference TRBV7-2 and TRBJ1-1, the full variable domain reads GAGVSQSPSNKVTEKGKDVELRCDPISGHTALYWYRQSLGQGLEFLIYFQGNSAPDKSGLPSDRFSAERTGGSVSTLTIQRTQQEDSAVYLCASSQPRGYTEAFFGQGTRLTVV.

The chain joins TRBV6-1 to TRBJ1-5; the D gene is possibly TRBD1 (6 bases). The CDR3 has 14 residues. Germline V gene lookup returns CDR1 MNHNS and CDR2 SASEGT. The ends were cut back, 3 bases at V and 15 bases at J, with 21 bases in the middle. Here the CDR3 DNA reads TGTGCCAGCAGTGATTTTGGTCGGACAGTTTGGGGGCATTTT. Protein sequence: CASSDFGRTVWGHF.

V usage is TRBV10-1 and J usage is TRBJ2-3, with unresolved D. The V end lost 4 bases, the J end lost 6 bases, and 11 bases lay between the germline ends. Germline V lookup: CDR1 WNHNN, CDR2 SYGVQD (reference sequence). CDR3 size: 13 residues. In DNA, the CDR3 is TGCGCCAGCAGTGTTGGAATCGCGGATACGCAGTATTTT. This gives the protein CASSVGIADTQYF.

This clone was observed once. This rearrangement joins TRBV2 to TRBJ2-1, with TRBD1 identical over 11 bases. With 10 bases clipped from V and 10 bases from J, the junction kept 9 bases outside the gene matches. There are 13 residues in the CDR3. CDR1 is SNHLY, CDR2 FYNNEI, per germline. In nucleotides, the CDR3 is TGTGCCACAGGACAGGGGGCCCCAATCGAGCAGTTCTTC. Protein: CATGQGAPIEQFF.

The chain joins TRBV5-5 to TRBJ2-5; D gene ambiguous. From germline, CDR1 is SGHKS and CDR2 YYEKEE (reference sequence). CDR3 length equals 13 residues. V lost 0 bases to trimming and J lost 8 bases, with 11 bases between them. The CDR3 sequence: CASSLGTFATQYF. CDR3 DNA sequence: TGTGCCAGCAGCTTGGGGACCTTTGCCACCCAGTACTTC. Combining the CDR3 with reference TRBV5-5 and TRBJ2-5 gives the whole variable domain DAGVTQSPTHLIKTRGQQVTLRCSPISGHKSVSWYQQVLGQGPQFIFQYYEKEERGRGNFPDRFSARQFPNYSSELNVNALLLGDSALYLCASSLGTFATQYFGPGTRLLVL.

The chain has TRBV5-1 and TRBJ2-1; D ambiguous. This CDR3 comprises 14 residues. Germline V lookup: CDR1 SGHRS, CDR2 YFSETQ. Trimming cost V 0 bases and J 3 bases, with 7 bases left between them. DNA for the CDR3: TGCGCCAGCAGCTTGGGGCACAACTACAATGAGCAGTTCTTC. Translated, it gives CASSLGHNYNEQFF. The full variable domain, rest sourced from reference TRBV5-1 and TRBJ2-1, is KAGVTQTPRYLIKTRGQQVTLSCSPISGHRSVSWYQQTPGQGLQFLFEYFSETQRNKGNFPGRFSGRQFSNSRSEMNVSTLELGDSALYLCASSLGHNYNEQFFGPGTRLTVL.

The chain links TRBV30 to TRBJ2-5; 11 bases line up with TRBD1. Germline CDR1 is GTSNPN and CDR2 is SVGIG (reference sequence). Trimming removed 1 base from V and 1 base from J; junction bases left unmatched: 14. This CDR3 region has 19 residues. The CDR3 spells CAWSDVPLLGQGVQETQYF. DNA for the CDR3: TGTGCCTGGAGTGATGTCCCACTGCTGGGACAGGGGGTCCAAGAGACCCAGTACTTC.

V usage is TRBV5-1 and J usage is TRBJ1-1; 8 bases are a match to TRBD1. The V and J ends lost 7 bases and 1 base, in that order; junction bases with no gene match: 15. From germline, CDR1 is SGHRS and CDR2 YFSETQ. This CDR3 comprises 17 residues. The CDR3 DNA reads TGCGCCAGCGGACAGGGACCGGAAAAGTCCCCGAACACTGAAGCTTTCTTT. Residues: CASGQGPEKSPNTEAFF.

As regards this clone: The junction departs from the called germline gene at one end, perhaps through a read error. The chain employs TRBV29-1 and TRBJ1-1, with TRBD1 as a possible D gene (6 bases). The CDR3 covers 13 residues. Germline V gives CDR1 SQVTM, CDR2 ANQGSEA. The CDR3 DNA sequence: TGCAGCGTCGCTCAGGGAGGGGGGACTGGAGCTTTCTTT. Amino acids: CSVAQGGGTGAFF.

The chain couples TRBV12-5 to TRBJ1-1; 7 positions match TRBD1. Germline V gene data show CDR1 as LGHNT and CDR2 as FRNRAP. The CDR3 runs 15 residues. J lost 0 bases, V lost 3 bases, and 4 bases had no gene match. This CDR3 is CASGFPQGLNTEAFF. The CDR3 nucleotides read TGTGCTAGTGGTTTTCCACAGGGGTTGAACACTGAAGCTTTCTTT.

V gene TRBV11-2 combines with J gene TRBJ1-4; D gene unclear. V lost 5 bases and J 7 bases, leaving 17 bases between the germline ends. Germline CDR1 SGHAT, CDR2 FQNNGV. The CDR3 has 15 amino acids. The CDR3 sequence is CASSLINREAEKLFF. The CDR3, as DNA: TGTGCCAGCAGCCTTATTAACCGGGAAGCTGAAAAACTGTTTTTT.

The CDR3, as DNA: TGTGCCAGCAGCTTAGCTCCATTTCAGCGGGGGGCATACAATGAGCAGTTCTTC. The encoded protein is CASSLAPFQRGAYNEQFF. The chain uses TRBV7-8 and TRBJ2-1; 9 bases match TRBD2. The CDR3 totals 18 residues. Trimming took 0 bases from V and 4 from J; bases not matched to a gene: 10. The germline CDR1 and CDR2 sequences are SGHVS and FQNEAQ. Based on the CDR3 plus reference TRBV7-8 and TRBJ2-1, the full variable domain is GAGVSQSPRYKVAKRGQDVALRCDPISGHVSLFWYQQALGQGPEFLTYFQNEAQLDKSGLPSDRFFAERPEGSVSTLKIQRTQQEDSAVYLCASSLAPFQRGAYNEQFFGPGTRLTVL.

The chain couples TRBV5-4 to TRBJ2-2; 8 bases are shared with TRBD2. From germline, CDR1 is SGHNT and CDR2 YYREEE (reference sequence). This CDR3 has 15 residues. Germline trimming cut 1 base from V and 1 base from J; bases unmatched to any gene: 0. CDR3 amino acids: CASSLRGGNTGELFF. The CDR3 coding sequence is TGTGCCAGCAGCTTGCGGGGGGGGAACACCGGGGAGCTGTTTTTT.

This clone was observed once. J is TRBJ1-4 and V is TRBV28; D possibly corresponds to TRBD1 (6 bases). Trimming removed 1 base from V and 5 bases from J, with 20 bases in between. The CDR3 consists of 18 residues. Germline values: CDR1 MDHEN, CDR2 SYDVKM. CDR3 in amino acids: CASSLYRTFQGFNEKLFF. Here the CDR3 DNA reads TGTGCCAGCAGTTTATATCGCACCTTTCAGGGGTTCAATGAAAAACTGTTTTTT.

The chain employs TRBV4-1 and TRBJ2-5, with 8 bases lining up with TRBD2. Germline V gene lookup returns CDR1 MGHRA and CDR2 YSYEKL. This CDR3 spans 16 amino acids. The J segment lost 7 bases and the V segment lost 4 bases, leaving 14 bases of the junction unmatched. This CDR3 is CASSLKAGADGVTQYF. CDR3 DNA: TGCGCCAGCAGCCTCAAAGCGGGGGCAGATGGTGTGACCCAGTACTTC.

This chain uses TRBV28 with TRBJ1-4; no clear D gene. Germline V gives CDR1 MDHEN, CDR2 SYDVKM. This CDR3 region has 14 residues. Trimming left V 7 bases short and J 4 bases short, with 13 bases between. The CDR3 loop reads CASTVLGNNEKLFF. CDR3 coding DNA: TGTGCCAGCACCGTGTTGGGGAATAATGAAAAACTGTTTTTT.

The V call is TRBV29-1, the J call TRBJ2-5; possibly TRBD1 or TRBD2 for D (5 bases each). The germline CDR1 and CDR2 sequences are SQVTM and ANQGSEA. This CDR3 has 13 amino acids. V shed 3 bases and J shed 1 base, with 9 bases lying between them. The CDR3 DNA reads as TGCAGCGTTGATACCGGGACCCAAGAGACCCAGTACTTC. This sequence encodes CSVDTGTQETQYF.

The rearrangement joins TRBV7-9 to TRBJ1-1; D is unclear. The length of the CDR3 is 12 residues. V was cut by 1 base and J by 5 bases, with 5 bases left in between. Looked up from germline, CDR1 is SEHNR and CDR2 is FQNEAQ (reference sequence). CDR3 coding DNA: TGTGCCAGCAGCTTAGGGGCGACTGAAGCTTTCTTT. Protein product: CASSLGATEAFF. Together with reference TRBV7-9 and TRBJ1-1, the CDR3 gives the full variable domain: DTGVSQNPRHKITKRGQNVTFRCDPISEHNRLYWYRQTLGQGPEFLTYFQNEAQLEKSRLLSDRFSAERPKGSFSTLEIQRTEQGDSAMYLCASSLGATEAFFGQGTRLTVV.

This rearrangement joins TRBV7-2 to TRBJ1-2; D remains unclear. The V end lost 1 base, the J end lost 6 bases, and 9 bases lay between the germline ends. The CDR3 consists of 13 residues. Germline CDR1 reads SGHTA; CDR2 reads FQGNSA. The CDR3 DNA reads TGTGCCAGCAGCTTAGTGGCGGGAAATGGCTACACCTTC. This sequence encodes CASSLVAGNGYTF. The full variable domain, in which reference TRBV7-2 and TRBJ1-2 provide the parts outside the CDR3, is GAGVSQSPSNKVTEKGKDVELRCDPISGHTALYWYRQSLGQGLEFLIYFQGNSAPDKSGLPSDRFSAERTGGSVSTLTIQRTQQEDSAVYLCASSLVAGNGYTFGSGTRLTVV.

The CDR3 reads CASSSPDRSSYEQYF. CDR3 nucleotides: TGTGCCAGTAGTTCTCCTGACAGGTCCTCCTACGAGCAGTACTTC. The chain joins TRBV19 to TRBJ2-7; a possible D gene is TRBD1 (6 bases). This CDR3 is built from 15 residues. CDR1 and CDR2 (germline): LNHDA, SQIVND (reference sequence). Trimming pared 5 bases from V and 0 bases from J, leaving 14 bases between.

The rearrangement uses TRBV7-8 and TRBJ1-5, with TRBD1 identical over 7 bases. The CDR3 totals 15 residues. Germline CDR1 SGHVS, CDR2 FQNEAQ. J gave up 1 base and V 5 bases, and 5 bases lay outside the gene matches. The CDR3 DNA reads TGTGCCAGCAGCATCTACAGGGGAAGCAATCAGCCCCAGCATTTT. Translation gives CASSIYRGSNQPQHF.

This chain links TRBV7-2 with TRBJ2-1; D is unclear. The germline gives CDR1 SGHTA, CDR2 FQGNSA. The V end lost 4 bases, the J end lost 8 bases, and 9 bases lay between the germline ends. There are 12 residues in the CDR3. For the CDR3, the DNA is TGTGCCAGCAGCTCATTGGCGGATGAGCAGTTCTTC. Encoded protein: CASSSLADEQFF.

The CDR3 DNA is TGTGCCAGCAATTTGAGGACCCTCTCCTACGAGCAGTACTTC. It is translated as CASNLRTLSYEQYF. This rearrangement joins TRBV2 to TRBJ2-7, with D unresolved. The CDR3 consists of 14 residues. CDR1 and CDR2 from the germline V gene are SNHLY and FYNNEI. The V end lost 7 bases, the J end lost 0 bases, and 13 bases lay between the germline ends.

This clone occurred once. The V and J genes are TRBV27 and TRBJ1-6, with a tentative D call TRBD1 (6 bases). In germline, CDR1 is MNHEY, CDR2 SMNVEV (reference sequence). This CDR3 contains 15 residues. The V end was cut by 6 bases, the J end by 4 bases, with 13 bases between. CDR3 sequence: CASRTDRQYNSPLHF. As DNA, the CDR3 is TGTGCCAGCAGGACTGACAGGCAATATAATTCACCCCTCCACTTT.

The CDR3 sequence: CASSPEGLSGNTIYF. The CDR3 DNA sequence: TGTGCCAGCTCACCAGAGGGGCTCTCTGGAAACACCATATATTTT. V gene TRBV18 combines with J gene TRBJ1-3; perhaps TRBD1 as D (5 bases). V was pared by 2 bases and J by 0 bases, with 8 bases between. Germline assignment: CDR1 KGHSH and CDR2 LQKENI. The CDR3 consists of 15 residues.

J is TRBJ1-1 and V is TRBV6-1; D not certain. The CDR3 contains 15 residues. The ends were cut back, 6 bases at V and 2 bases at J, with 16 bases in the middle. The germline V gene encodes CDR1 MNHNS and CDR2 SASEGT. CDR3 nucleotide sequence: TGTGCCAGCAGGCCCCCCCAACAGTACAACACTGAAGCTTTCTTT. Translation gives CASRPPQQYNTEAFF.

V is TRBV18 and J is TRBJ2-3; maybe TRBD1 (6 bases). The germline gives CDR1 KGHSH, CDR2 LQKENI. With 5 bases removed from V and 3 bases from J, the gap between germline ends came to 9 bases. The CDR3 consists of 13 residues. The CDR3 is CASSAQGTDTQYF. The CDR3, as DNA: TGTGCCAGCTCAGCACAGGGTACAGATACGCAGTATTTT.

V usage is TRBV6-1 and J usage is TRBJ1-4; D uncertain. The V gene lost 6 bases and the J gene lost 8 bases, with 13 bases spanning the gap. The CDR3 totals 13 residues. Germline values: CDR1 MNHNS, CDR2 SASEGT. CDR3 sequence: CASRRALAEKLFF. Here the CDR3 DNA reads TGTGCCAGCAGGAGGGCCTTGGCGGAAAAACTGTTTTTT.

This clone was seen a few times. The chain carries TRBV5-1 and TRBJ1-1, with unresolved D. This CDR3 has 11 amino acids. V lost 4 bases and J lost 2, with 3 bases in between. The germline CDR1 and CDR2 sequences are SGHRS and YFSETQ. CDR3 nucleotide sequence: TGCGCCAGCAGCCTTAACACTGAAGCTTTCTTT. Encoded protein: CASSLNTEAFF.